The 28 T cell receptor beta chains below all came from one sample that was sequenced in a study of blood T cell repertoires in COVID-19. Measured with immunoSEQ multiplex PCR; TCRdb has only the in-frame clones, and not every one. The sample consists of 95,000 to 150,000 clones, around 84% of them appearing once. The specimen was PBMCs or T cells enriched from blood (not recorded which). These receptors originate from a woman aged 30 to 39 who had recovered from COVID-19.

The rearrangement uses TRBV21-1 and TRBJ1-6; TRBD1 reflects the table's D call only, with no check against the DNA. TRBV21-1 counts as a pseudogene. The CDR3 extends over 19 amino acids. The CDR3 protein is CASSYGQKESCSYNSPLHF. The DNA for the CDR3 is TGTGCCAGCAGTTACGGACAGAAGGAATCTTGCTCCTATAATTCACCCCTCCACTTT.

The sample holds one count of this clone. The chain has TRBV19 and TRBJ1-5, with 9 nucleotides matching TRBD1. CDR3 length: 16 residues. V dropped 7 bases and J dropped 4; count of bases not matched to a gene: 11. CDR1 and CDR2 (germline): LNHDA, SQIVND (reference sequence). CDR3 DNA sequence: TGTGCCAGTAATCCCCAAGGACAGGGGTGGAATCAGCCCCAGCATTTT. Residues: CASNPQGQGWNQPQHF.

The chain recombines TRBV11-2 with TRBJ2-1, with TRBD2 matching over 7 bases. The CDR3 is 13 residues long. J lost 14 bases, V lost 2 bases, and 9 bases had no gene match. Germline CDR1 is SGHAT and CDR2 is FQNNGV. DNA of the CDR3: TGTGCCAGCAGCTTAACCCGACTTGGGGGGGAGTTCTTC. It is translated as CASSLTRLGGEFF.

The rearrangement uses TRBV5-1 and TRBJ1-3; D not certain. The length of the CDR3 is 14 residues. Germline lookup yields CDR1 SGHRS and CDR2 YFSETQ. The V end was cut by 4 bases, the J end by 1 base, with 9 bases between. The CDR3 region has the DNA TGCGCCAGCAGCATGGGAGCGTCTGGAAACACCATATATTTT. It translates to CASSMGASGNTIYF.

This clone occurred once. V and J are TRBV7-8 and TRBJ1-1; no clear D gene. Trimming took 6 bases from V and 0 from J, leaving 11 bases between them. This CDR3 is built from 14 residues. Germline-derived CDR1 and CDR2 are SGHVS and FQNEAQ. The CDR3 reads CASSPLTVNTEAFF. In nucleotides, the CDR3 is TGTGCCAGCAGTCCCTTGACTGTGAACACTGAAGCTTTCTTT.

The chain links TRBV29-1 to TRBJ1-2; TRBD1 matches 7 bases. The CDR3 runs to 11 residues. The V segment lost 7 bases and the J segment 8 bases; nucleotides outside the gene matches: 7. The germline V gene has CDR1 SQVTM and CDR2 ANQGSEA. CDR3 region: CSGRQGEGYTF. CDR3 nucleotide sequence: TGCAGCGGACGACAGGGTGAGGGCTACACCTTC.

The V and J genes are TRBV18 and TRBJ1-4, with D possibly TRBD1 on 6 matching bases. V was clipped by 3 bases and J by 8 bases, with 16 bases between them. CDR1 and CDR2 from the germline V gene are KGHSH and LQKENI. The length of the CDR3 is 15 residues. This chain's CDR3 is CASSPGGGPEEKLFF. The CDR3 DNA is TGTGCCAGCTCACCTGGGGGGGGGCCGGAGGAAAAACTGTTTTTT.

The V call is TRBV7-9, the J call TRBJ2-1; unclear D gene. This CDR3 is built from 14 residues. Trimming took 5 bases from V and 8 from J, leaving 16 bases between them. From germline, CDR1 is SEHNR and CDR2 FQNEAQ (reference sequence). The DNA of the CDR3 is TGTGCCAGCAGCCCCAGTAGGAGTGTTTATGAGCAGTTCTTC. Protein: CASSPSRSVYEQFF.

This CDR3 reads CASSQDGDGSPDEQFF. The CDR3 DNA sequence: TGTGCCAGCAGCCAAGACGGCGACGGGAGTCCCGATGAGCAGTTCTTC. The genes are TRBV3-1 (or the pseudogene TRBV3-2) and TRBJ2-1; a possible D gene is TRBD2 (6 bases). Between the trimmed V and J ends, which lost 0 bases and 8 bases, there was a span of 17 bases. Germline-derived CDR1 and CDR2 are LGHDT and YNNKEL (reference sequence). CDR3 length: 16 residues.

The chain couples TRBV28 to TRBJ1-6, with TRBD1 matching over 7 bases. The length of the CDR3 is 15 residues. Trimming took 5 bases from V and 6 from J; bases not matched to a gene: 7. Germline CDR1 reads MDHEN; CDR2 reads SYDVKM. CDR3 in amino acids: CASSRPGQSNSPLHF. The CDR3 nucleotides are TGTGCCAGCAGTAGACCGGGACAGTCTAATTCACCCCTCCACTTT.

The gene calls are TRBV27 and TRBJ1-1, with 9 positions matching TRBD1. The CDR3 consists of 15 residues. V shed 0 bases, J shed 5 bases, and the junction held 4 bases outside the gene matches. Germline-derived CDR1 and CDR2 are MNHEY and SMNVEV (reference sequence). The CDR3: CASSLSRTGETEAFF. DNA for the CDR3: TGTGCCAGCAGTTTATCGAGGACAGGGGAAACTGAAGCTTTCTTT.

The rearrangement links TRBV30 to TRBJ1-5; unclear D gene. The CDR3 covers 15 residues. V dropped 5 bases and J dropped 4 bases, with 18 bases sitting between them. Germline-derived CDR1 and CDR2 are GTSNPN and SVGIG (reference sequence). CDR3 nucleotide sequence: TGTGCCTGGGCCACTGCGGGAGTGCGGAATCAGCCCCAGCATTTT. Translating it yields CAWATAGVRNQPQHF.

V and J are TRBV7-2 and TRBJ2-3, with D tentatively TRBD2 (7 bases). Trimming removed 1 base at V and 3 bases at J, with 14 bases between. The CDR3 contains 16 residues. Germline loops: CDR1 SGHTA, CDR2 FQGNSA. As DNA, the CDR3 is TGTGCCAGCAGCTTAGTAGGGGGGGCGCGGACAGATACGCAGTATTTT. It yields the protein CASSLVGGARTDTQYF. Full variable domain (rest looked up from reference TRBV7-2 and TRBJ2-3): GAGVSQSPSNKVTEKGKDVELRCDPISGHTALYWYRQSLGQGLEFLIYFQGNSAPDKSGLPSDRFSAERTGGSVSTLTIQRTQQEDSAVYLCASSLVGGARTDTQYFGPGTRLTVL.

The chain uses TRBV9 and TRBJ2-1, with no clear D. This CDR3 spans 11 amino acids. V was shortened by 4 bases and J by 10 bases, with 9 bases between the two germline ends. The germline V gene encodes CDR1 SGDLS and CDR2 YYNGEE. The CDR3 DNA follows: TGTGCCAGCAGCCGGATCGGGGAGCAGTTCTTC. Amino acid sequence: CASSRIGEQFF.

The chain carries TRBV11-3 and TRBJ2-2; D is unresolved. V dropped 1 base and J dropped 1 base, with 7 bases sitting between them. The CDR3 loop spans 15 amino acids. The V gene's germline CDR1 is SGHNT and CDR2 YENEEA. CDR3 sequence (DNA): TGTGCCAGCAGCTTAGCCTTAATGAACACCGGGGAGCTGTTTTTT. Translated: CASSLALMNTGELFF.

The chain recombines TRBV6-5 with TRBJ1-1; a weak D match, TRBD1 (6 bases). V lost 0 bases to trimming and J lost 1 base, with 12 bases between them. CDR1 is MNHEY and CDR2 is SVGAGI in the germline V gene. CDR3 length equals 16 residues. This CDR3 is CASSYSYKGGNTEAFF. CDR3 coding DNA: TGTGCCAGCAGTTACTCTTACAAAGGGGGGAACACTGAAGCTTTCTTT.

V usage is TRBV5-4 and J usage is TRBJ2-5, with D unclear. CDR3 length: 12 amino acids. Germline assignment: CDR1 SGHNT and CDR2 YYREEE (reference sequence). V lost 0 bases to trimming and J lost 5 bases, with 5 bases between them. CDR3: CASSLVSETQYF. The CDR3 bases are TGTGCCAGCAGCTTGGTTTCGGAGACCCAGTACTTC. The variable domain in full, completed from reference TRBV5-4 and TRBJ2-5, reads ETGVTQSPTHLIKTRGQQVTLRCSSQSGHNTVSWYQQALGQGPQFIFQYYREEENGRGNFPPRFSGLQFPNYSSELNVNALELDDSALYLCASSLVSETQYFGPGTRLLVL.

CDR3 residues: CASSFTGGNEQFF. CDR3 in DNA: TGTGCCAGCAGCTTCACAGGGGGCAATGAGCAGTTCTTC. The V and J genes are TRBV5-6 and TRBJ2-1; 8 bases map to TRBD1. The germline V gene has CDR1 SGHDT and CDR2 YYEEEE. The CDR3 is 13 residues long. Losses at the gene ends were 2 bases for V and 6 bases for J; bases not matched to a gene: 1. Supplemented by reference TRBV5-6 and TRBJ2-1, the full variable domain reads DAGVTQSPTHLIKTRGQQVTLRCSPKSGHDTVSWYQQALGQGPQFIFQYYEEEERQRGNFPDRFSGHQFPNYSSELNVNALLLGDSALYLCASSFTGGNEQFFGPGTRLTVL.

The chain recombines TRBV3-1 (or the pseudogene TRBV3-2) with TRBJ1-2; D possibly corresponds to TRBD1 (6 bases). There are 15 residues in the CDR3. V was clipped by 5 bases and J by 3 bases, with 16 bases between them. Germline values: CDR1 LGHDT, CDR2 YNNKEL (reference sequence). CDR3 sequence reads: CASSSIRGADYGYTF. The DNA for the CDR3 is TGTGCCAGCAGCTCAATTCGGGGGGCCGACTATGGCTACACCTTC.

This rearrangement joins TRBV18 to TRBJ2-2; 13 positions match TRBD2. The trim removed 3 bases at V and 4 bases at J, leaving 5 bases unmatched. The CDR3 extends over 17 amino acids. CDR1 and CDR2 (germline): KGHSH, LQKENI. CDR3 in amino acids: CASSPGLAGAGTGELFF. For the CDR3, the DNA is TGTGCCAGCTCACCCGGACTAGCGGGAGCGGGCACCGGGGAGCTGTTTTTT.

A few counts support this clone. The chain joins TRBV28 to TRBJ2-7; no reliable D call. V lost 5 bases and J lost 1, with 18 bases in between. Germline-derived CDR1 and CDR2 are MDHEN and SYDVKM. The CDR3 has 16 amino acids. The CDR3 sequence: CASSVNPGPLSYEQYF. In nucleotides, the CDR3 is TGTGCCAGCAGTGTTAACCCAGGCCCTCTGTCCTACGAGCAGTACTTC.

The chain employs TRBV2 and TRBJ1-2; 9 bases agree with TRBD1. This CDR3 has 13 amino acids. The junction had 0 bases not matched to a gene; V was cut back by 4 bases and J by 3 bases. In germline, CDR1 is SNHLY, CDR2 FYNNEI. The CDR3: CASSGDRDYGYTF. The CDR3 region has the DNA TGTGCCAGCAGTGGGGACAGGGACTATGGCTACACCTTC.

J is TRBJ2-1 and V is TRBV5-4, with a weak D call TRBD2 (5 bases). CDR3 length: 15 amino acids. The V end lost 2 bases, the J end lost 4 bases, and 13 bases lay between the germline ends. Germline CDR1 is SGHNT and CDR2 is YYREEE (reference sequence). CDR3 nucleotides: TGTGCCAGCAGCTTCGAGGGCGGCCGTTACAATGAGCAGTTCTTC. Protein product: CASSFEGGRYNEQFF.

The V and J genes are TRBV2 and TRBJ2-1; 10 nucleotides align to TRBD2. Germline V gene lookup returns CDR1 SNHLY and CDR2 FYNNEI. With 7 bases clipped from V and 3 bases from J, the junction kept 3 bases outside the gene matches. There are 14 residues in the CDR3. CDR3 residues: CASKGTSVYNEQFF. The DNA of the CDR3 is TGTGCCAGCAAGGGGACTAGCGTCTACAATGAGCAGTTCTTC.

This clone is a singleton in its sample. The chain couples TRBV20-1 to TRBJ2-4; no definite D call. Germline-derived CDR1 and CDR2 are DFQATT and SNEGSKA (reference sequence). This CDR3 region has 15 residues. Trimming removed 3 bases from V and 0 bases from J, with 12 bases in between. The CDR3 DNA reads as TGCAGTGCTAGTCGTGGTGGCGGAGCCAAAAACATTCAGTACTTC. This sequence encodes CSASRGGGAKNIQYF.

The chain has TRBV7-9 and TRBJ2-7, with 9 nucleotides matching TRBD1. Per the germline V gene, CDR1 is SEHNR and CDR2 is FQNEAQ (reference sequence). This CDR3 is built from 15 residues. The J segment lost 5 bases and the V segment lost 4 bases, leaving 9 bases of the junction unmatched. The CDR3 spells CASSSTGDRDHEQYF. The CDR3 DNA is TGTGCCAGCAGCTCTACAGGGGACAGGGACCACGAGCAGTACTTC. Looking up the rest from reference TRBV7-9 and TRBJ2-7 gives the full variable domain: DTGVSQNPRHKITKRGQNVTFRCDPISEHNRLYWYRQTLGQGPEFLTYFQNEAQLEKSRLLSDRFSAERPKGSFSTLEIQRTEQGDSAMYLCASSSTGDRDHEQYFGPGTRLTVT.

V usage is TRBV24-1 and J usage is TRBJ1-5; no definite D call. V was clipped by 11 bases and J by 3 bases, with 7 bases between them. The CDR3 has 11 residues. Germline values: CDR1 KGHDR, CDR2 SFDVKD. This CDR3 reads CASGYNQPQHF. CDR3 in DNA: TGTGCCAGCGGGTACAATCAGCCCCAGCATTTT.

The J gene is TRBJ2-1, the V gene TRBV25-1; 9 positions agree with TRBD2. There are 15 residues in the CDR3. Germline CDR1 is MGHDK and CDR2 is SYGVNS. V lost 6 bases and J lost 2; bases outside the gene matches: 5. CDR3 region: CASSPRLAAYNEQFF. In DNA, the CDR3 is TGTGCCAGCAGCCCCAGACTAGCGGCCTACAATGAGCAGTTCTTC.